These 9 T cell receptor beta chains came from one sample sequenced in a study of blood T cell repertoires in COVID-19. Some clones are missing from TCRdb's copy, which holds only in-frame ones; the method was immunoSEQ multiplex PCR. The table records 150,000 or so clones, about 90% of them present only once. Input material: peripheral blood. The receptors originated from a woman between 65 and 79 years old with acute or convalescent COVID-19.

The chain is built from TRBV19 and TRBJ2-4; TRBD2 matches 14 bases. Germline CDR1 reads LNHDA; CDR2 reads SQIVND (reference sequence). J was trimmed by 0 bases and V by 2 bases; bases with no gene match: 9. The CDR3 totals 20 residues. The CDR3 here is CASSIRRTSGRKIAKNIQYF. The CDR3 nucleotides read TGTGCCAGTAGTATACGCAGGACTAGCGGGAGGAAAATAGCCAAAAACATTCAGTACTTC.

This clone was counted between two and nine times. V is TRBV7-9 and J is TRBJ2-3, with D possibly being TRBD1 (5 bases). Germline V gene data show CDR1 as SEHNR and CDR2 as FQNEAQ (reference sequence). This CDR3 has 15 amino acids. With 7 bases removed from V and 0 bases from J, the gap between germline ends came to 14 bases. The CDR3 spells CASTHLGDSTDTQYF. The DNA for the CDR3 is TGTGCCAGCACCCATCTAGGGGATAGCACAGATACGCAGTATTTT.

CDR3 in DNA: TGTGCCAGCAGCCTCCCAGGGGACCCCTATGGCTACACCTTC. It yields the protein CASSLPGDPYGYTF. The chain carries TRBV7-9 and TRBJ1-2, with a weak D call TRBD1 (6 bases). The V gene lost 5 bases and the J gene lost 4 bases, with 14 bases spanning the gap. The CDR3 extends over 14 amino acids. Germline-derived CDR1 and CDR2 are SEHNR and FQNEAQ (reference sequence).

The CDR3 DNA sequence: TGTGCCAGCAGTTTTAGTAGGGGGCCTGGAAACACCATATATTTT. Translating gives CASSFSRGPGNTIYF. V and J are TRBV27 and TRBJ1-3; TRBD1 aligns across 7 bases. The V segment lost 3 bases and the J segment 2 bases; nucleotides outside the gene matches: 4. This CDR3 contains 15 residues. Germline lookup yields CDR1 MNHEY and CDR2 SMNVEV (reference sequence).

The chain recombines TRBV24-1 with TRBJ1-5, with D possibly TRBD1 on 5 matching bases. Deletions cut 6 bases from V and 5 bases from J, with 13 bases between. There are 14 residues in the CDR3. Germline V gives CDR1 KGHDR, CDR2 SFDVKD. DNA of the CDR3: TGTGCCACCAGTATAGCAGGGACTGATCAGCCCCAGCATTTT. Translating it yields CATSIAGTDQPQHF.

The V and J genes are TRBV4-3 and TRBJ1-3; D gene ambiguous. The CDR3 covers 13 residues. Germline V gene sequence: CDR1 LGHNA, CDR2 YSLEER. Trimming pared 1 base from V and 8 bases from J, leaving 9 bases between. DNA of the CDR3: TGCGCCAGCAGCCAAGCTTTCGGGGACACCATATATTTT. Its protein product is CASSQAFGDTIYF.

The gene calls are TRBV5-5 and TRBJ1-4; D remains ambiguous. The germline gives CDR1 SGHKS, CDR2 YYEKEE (reference sequence). Trimming left V 2 bases short and J 1 base short, with 12 bases between. CDR3 length: 16 amino acids. DNA for the CDR3: TGTGCCAGCAGCTTCGGGGTAGTGGGAACTAATGAAAAACTGTTTTTT. Translating gives CASSFGVVGTNEKLFF.

The chain employs TRBV6-2 or TRBV6-3 and TRBJ1-2, with a weak D call TRBD1 (6 bases). The CDR3 loop spans 14 amino acids. CDR1 is MNHEY, CDR2 SVGEGT, per germline. V was pared by 5 bases and J by 6 bases, with 16 bases between. CDR3 region: CASSGQGHLNGYTF. The CDR3 nucleotides are TGTGCCAGCAGTGGTCAGGGGCATCTCAATGGCTACACCTTC.

This clone was detected once. The chain couples TRBV7-9 to TRBJ1-5, with D tentatively TRBD1 (5 bases). Germline-derived CDR1 and CDR2 are SEHNR and FQNEAQ (reference sequence). This CDR3 spans 15 amino acids. V lost 7 bases to trimming and J lost 4 bases, with 17 bases between them. The DNA for the CDR3 is TGTGCCAGCACGAAGGGATCGGGGGAAAATCAGCCCCAGCATTTT. It translates to CASTKGSGENQPQHF.